This TCR beta chain was retrieved from a study of T cells expressing NK-cell markers. Looking at the study overall: Cells sorted as CD3+CD56+NKG2C+, CD3+CD56+NKG2C- and CD3+CD56-NKG2C+ T cells supplied the TCR beta repertoires. One of the eight sequenced donors was seronegative, whereas the other seven were HCMV-seropositive. Study conclusions and caveats: No clear determination of HCMV specificity was made for expanded NKG2C+ T cell clones.

Each CDR3 protein gets one entry in TCRdb, which reprocessed the 5' RACE reads and gives no DNA. Its clone listing holds about 260,000 distinct CDR3 sequences. The germline CDR1 and CDR2 sequences are SGHRS and YFSETQ. This CDR3 contains 15 residues. Comments on this clonotype: As yet, its antigen is unknown.

The receptor's source is a young man in good health. The chain employs TRBV5-1 and TRBJ2-1; there is no DNA to check the TCRdb D call of TRBD1. The sample comprised blood T cells: a sorted CD56 or NKG2C T cell subset, CD4+ or CD8+ T cells, or bulk PBMC T cells (not recorded which). This CDR3 is CASSRGQGRGDEQFF.